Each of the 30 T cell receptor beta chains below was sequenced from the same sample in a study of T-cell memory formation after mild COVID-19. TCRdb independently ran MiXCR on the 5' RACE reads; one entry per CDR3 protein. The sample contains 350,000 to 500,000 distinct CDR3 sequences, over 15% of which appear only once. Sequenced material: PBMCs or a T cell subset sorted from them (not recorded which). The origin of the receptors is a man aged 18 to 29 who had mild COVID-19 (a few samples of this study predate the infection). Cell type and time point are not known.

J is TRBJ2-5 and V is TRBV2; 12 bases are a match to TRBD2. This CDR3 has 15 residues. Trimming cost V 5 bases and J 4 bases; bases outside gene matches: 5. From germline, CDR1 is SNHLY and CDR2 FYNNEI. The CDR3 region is CASSTSGGKGETQYF. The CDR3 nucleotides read TGTGCCAGCAGTACTAGCGGGGGGAAGGGAGAGACCCAGTACTTC.

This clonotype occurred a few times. The chain's CDR3 is CSARDTLRYGYTF. Here the CDR3 DNA reads TGCAGTGCTAGAGATACTCTGCGGTATGGCTACACCTTC. The chain has TRBV20-1 and TRBJ1-2; D is unclear. Germline V lookup: CDR1 DFQATT, CDR2 SNEGSKA (reference sequence). Trimming took off 0 bases at V and 5 bases at J, with 10 bases between the two ends. The CDR3 has 13 residues.

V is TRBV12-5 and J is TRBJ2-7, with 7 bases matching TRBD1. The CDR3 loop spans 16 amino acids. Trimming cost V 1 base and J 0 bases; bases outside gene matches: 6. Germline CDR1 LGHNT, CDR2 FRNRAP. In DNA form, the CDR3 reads TGTGCTAGTGGTTTGGGCCATCGACAGGGCTCCTACGAGCAGTACTTC. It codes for CASGLGHRQGSYEQYF.

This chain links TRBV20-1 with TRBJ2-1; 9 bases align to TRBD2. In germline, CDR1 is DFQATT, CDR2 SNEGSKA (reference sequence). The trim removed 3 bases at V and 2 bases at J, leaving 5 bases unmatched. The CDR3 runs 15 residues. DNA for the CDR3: TGCAGTGCTAGGAATAGCGGGGGCCCCTACAATGAGCAGTTCTTC. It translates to CSARNSGGPYNEQFF.

The CDR3: CASSPTALYGYTF. The DNA for the CDR3 is TGTGCCAGCAGCCCGACGGCCCTCTATGGCTACACCTTC. This sequence joins TRBV27 and TRBJ1-2; the D is unclear. The V end lost 6 bases, the J end lost 4 bases, and 12 bases lay between the germline ends. Per the germline V gene, CDR1 is MNHEY and CDR2 is SMNVEV (reference sequence). The CDR3 extends over 13 amino acids.

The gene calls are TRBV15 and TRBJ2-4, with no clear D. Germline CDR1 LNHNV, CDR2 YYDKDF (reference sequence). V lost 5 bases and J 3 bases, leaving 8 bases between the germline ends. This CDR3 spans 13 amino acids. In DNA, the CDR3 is TGTGCCACCAGCGGGCAGCACAAAAACATTCAGTACTTC. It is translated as CATSGQHKNIQYF.

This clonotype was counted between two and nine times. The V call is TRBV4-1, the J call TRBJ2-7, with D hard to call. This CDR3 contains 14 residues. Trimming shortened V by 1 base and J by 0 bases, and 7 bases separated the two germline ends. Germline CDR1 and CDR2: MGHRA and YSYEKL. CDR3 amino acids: CASSQGHYSYEQYF. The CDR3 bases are TGCGCCAGCAGCCAAGGACACTACTCCTACGAGCAGTACTTC.

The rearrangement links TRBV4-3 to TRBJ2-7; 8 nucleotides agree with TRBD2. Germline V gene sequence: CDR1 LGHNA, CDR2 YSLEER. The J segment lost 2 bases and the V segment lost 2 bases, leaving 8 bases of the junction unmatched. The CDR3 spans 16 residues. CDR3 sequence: CASSQNRAGGAYEQYF. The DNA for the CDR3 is TGCGCCAGCAGCCAAAATCGGGCGGGGGGAGCCTACGAGCAGTACTTC.

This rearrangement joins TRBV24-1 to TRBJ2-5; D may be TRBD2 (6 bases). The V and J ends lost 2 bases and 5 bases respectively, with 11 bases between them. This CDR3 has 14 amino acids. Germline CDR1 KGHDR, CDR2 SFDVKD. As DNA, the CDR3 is TGTGCCACCAGTGATTCTGGGGGGATGGAGACCCAGTACTTC. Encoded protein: CATSDSGGMETQYF.

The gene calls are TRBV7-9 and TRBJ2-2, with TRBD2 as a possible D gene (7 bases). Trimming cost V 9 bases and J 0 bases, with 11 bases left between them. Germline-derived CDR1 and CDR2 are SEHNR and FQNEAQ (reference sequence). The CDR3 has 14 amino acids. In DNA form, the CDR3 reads TGTGCCAGTCGCGGGGGCCCGAACACCGGGGAGCTGTTTTTT. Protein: CASRGGPNTGELFF.

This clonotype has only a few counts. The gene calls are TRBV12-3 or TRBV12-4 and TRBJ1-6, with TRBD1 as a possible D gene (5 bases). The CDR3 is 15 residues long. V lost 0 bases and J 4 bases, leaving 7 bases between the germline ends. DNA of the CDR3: TGTGCCAGCAGTTTAGCCAGGGCGTATAATTCACCCCTCCACTTT. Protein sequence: CASSLARAYNSPLHF.

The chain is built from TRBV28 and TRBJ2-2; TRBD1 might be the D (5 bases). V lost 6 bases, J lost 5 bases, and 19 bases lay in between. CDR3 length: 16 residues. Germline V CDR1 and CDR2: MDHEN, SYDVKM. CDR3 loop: CASSYVDQTETGELFF. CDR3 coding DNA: TGTGCCAGCAGCTACGTTGACCAGACAGAGACCGGGGAGCTGTTTTTT. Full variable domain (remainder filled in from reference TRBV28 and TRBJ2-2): DVKVTQSSRYLVKRTGEKVFLECVQDMDHENMFWYRQDPGLGLRLIYFSYDVKMKEKGDIPEGYSVSREKKERFSLILESASTNQTSMYLCASSYVDQTETGELFFGEGSRLTVL.

CDR3 nucleotide sequence: TGTGCCACCCAGGGGGCGAACACCGGGGAGCTGTTTTTT. This translates into CATQGANTGELFF. The gene calls are TRBV10-3 and TRBJ2-2; 7 nucleotides agree with TRBD1. The CDR3 extends over 13 amino acids. Germline values: CDR1 ENHRY, CDR2 SYGVKD. The V and J ends lost 10 bases and 0 bases, in that order; junction bases with no gene match: 2.

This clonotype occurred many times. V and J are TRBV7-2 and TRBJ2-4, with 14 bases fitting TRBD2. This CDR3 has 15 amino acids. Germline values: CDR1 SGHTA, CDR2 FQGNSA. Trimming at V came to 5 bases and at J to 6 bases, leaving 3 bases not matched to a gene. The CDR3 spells CASSVGLAGGNIQYF. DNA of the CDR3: TGTGCCAGCAGCGTCGGACTAGCGGGGGGAAACATTCAGTACTTC.

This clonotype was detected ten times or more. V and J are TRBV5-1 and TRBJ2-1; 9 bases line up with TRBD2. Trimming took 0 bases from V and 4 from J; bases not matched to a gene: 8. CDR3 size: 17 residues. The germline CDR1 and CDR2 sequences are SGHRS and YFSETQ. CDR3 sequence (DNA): TGCGCCAGCAGCTTGGCCGGTTTAGCGGGAGCGTACAATGAGCAGTTCTTC. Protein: CASSLAGLAGAYNEQFF.

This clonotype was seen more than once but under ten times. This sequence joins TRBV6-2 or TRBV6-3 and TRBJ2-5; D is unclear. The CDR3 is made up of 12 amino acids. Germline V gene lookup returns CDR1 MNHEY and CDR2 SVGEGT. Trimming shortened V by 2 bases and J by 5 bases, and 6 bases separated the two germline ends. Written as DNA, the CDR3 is TGTGCCAGCAGTTACGTGGTTGAGACCCAGTACTTC. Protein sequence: CASSYVVETQYF.

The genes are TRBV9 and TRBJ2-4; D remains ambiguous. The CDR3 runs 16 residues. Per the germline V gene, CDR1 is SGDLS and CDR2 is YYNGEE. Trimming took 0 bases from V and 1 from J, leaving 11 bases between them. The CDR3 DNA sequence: TGTGCCAGCAGCGTAGGAGTGGGTTCGGCCAAAAACATTCAGTACTTC. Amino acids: CASSVGVGSAKNIQYF. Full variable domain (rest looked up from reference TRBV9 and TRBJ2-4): DSGVTQTPKHLITATGQRVTLRCSPRSGDLSVYWYQQSLDQGLQFLIQYYNGEERAKGNILERFSAQQFPDLHSELNLSSLELGDSALYFCASSVGVGSAKNIQYFGAGTRLSVL.

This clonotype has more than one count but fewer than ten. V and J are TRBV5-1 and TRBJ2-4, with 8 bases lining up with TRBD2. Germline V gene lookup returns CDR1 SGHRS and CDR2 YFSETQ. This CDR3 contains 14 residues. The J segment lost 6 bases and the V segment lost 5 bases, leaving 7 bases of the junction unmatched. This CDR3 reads CASSRGGRGNIQYF. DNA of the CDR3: TGCGCCAGCAGTCGGGGGGGGCGAGGAAACATTCAGTACTTC.

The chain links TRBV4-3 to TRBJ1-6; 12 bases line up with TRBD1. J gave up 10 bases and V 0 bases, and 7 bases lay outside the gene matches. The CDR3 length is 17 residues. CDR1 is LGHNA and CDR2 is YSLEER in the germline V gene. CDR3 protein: CASSQDRAGTGGSPLHF. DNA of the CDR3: TGCGCCAGCAGCCAAGATAGGGCCGGGACAGGGGGCTCACCCCTCCACTTT.

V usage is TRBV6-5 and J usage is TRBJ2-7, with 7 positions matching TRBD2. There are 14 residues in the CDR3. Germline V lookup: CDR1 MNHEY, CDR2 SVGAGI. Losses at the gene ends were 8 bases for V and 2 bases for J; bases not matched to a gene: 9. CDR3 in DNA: TGTGCCAGCCGAGGGGAGGGGCTGGCCTACGAGCAGTACTTC. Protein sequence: CASRGEGLAYEQYF.

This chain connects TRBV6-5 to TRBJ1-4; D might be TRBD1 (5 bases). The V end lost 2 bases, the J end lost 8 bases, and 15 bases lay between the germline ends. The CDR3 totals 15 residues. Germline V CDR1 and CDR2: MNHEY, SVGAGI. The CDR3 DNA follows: TGTGCCAGCAGTTACGAGCGAGGGGCCCACGAAAAACTGTTTTTT. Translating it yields CASSYERGAHEKLFF.

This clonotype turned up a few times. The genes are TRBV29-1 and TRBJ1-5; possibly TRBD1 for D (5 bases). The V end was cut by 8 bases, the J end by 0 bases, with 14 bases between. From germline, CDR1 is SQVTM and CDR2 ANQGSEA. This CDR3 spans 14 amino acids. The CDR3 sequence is CSPSRANSNQPQHF. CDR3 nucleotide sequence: TGCAGCCCTTCCAGGGCAAATAGCAATCAGCCCCAGCATTTT.

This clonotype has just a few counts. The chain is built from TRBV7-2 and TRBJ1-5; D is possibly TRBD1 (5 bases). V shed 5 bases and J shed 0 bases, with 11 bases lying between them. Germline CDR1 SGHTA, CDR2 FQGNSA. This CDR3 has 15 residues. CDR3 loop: CASSAPTVSNQPQHF. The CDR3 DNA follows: TGTGCCAGCAGCGCCCCGACAGTTAGCAATCAGCCCCAGCATTTT.

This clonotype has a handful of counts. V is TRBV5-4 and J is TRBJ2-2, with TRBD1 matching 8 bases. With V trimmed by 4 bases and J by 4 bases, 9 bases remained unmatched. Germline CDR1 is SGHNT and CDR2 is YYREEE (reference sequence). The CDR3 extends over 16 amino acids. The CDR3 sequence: CASSRYNRGVTGELFF. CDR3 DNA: TGTGCCAGCAGCCGCTACAACAGGGGGGTCACCGGGGAGCTGTTTTTT.

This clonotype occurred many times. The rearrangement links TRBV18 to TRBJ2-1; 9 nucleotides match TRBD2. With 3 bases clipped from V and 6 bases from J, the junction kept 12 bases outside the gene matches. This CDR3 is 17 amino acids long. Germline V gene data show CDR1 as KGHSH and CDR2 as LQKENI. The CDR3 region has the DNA TGTGCCAGCTCACCCGGGATAGCGGGGGACTCAAGCAATGAGCAGTTCTTC. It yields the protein CASSPGIAGDSSNEQFF.

The CDR3 DNA reads as TGTGCCGCGGGCGGGAGGATCAATAATTCACCCCTCCACTTT. Amino acid sequence: CAAGGRINNSPLHF. The gene calls are TRBV19 and TRBJ1-6, with no clear D. V lost 11 bases, J lost 5 bases, and 16 bases lay in between. The CDR3 extends over 14 amino acids. In germline, CDR1 is LNHDA, CDR2 SQIVND (reference sequence).

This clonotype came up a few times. The CDR3 region has the DNA TGCGCCAGCAGCTTGGGCAGCGGCACGGGACAGGGGAATGGCTACACCTTC. Encoded protein: CASSLGSGTGQGNGYTF. This chain uses TRBV5-1 with TRBJ1-2; the match to TRBD1 covers 10 bases. Germline V gene data show CDR1 as SGHRS and CDR2 as YFSETQ. Losses at the gene ends were 0 bases for V and 6 bases for J; bases not matched to a gene: 11. CDR3 size: 17 residues.

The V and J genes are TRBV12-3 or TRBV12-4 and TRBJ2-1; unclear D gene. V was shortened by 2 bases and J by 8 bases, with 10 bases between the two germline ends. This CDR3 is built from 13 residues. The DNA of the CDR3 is TGTGCCAGCAGTTTACTAGTTCCGGATGAGCAGTTCTTC. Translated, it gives CASSLLVPDEQFF.

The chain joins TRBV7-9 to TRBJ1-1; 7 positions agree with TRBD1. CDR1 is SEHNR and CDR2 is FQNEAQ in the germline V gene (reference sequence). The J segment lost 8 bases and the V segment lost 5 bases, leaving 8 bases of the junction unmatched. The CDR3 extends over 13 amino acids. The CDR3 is CASSPIQGGEAFF. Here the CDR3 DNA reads TGTGCCAGCAGCCCAATCCAGGGGGGAGAAGCTTTCTTT.

The CDR3 reads CASREDTDTQYF. The CDR3 DNA sequence: TGTGCCAGCAGGGAAGACACAGATACGCAGTATTTT. The chain couples TRBV12-3 or TRBV12-4 to TRBJ2-3; D unresolved. Trimming took 6 bases from V and 2 from J, leaving 6 bases between them. There are 12 residues in the CDR3.